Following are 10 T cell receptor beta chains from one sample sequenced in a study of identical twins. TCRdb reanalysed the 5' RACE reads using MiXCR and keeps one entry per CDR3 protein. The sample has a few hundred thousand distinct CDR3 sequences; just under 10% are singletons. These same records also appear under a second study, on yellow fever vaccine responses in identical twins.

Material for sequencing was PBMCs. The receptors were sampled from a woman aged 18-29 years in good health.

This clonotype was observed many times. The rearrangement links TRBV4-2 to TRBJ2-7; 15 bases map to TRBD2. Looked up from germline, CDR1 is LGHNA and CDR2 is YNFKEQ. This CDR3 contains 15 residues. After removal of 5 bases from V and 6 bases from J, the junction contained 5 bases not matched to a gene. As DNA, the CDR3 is TGTGCCAGCAGCGCACCGGGACTAGCGGGAGGCGAGCAGTACTTC. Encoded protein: CASSAPGLAGGEQYF.

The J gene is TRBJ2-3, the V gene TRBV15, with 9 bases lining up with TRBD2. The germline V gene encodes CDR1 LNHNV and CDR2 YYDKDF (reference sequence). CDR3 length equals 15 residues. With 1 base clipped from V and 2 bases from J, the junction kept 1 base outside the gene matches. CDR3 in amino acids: CATSRGLADTDTQYF. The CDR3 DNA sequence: TGTGCCACCAGCAGAGGACTAGCGGACACAGATACGCAGTATTTT.

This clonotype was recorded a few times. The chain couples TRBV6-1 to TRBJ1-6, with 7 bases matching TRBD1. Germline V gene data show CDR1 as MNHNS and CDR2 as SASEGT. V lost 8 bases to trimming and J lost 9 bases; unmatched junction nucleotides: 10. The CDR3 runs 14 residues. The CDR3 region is CASGKQGYGSPLHF. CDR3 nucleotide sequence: TGTGCCAGCGGAAAACAGGGGTATGGTTCACCCCTCCACTTT.

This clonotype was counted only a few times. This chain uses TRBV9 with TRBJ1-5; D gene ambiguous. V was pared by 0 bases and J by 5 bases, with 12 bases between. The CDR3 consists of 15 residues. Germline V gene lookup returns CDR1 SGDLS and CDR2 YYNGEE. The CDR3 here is CASSVAAGPYQPQHF. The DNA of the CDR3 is TGTGCCAGCAGCGTAGCGGCAGGCCCTTATCAGCCCCAGCATTTT.

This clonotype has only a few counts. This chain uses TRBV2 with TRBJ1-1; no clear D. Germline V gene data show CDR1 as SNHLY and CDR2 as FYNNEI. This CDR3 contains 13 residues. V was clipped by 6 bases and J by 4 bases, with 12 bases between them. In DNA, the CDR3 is TGTGCCAGCAGGGACGGATGGGGCACTGAAGCTTTCTTT. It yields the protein CASRDGWGTEAFF.

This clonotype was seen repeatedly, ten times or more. CDR3 in amino acids: CASRDRGVNEQFF. In DNA, the CDR3 is TGTGCCAGCAGAGACAGGGGGGTCAATGAGCAGTTCTTC. V gene TRBV25-1 combines with J gene TRBJ2-1; 9 nucleotides line up with TRBD1. The CDR3 covers 13 residues. CDR1 and CDR2 (germline): MGHDK, SYGVNS. V was pared by 6 bases and J by 6 bases, with 3 bases of the junction left unmatched.

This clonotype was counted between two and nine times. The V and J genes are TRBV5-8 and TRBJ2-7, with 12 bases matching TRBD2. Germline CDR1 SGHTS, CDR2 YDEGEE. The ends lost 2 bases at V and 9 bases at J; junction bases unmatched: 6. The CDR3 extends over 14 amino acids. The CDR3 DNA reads TGTGCCAGCAGCTTTCGGACTAGCGGGGCCCCGCAGTACTTC. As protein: CASSFRTSGAPQYF.

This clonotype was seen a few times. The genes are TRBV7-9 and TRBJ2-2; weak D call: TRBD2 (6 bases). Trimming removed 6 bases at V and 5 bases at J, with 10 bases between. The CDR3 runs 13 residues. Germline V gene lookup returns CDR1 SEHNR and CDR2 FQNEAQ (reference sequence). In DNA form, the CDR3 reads TGTGCCAGCAGAATTAGCGGTACCGGGGAGCTGTTTTTT. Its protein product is CASRISGTGELFF.

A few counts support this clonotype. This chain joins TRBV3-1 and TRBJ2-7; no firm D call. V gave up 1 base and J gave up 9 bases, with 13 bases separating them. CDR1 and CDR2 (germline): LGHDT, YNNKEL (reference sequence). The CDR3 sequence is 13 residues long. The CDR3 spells CASSQAPGTAQYF. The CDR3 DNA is TGTGCCAGCAGCCAAGCCCCGGGTACGGCGCAGTACTTC.

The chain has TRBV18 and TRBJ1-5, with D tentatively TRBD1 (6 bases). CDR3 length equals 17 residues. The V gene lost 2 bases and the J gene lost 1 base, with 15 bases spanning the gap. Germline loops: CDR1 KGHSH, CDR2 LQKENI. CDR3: CASSPSSGGRSNQPQHF. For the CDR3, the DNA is TGTGCCAGCTCACCAAGTTCTGGGGGGCGAAGCAATCAGCCCCAGCATTTT.